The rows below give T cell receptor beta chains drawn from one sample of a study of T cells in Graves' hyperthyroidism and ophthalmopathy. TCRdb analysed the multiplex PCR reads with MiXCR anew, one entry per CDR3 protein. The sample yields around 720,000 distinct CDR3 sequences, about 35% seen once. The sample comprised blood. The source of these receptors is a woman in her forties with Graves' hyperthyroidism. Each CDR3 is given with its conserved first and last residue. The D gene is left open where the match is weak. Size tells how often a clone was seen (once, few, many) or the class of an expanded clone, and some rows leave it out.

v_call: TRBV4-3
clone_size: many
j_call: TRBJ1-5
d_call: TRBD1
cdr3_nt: TGCGCCAGCAGCCAGGACAGGGCGGATCAGCCCCAGCATTTT
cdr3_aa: CASSQDRADQPQHF

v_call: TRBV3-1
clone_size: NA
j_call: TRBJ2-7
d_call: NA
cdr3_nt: TGTGCCAGCAGCCAAACTCGATCCGAGCAGTACTTC
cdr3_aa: CASSQTRSEQYF

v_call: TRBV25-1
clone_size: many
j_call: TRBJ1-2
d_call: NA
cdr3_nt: TGTGCCAGCAGTGATTTTGGGGGCTACTATGGCTACACCTTC
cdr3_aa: CASSDFGGYYGYTF

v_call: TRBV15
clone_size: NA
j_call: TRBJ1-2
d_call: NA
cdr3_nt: TGTGCCACCAGCAAAGGGACCGCTACCTATGGCTACACCTTC
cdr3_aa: CATSKGTATYGYTF

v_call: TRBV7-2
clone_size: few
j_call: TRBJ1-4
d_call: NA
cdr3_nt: TGTGCCAGCAGCTTAGGGGGGGGAAAACTGTTTTTT
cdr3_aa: CASSLGGGKLFF

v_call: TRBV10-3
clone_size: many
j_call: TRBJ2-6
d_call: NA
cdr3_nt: TGTGCCATCAGTGATCACTCTGGGGCCAACGTCCTGACTTTC
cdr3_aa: CAISDHSGANVLTF

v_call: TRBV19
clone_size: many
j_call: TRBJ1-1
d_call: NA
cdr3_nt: TGTGCCAGTAGTCCCTACTGGCAGGGAGATACTGAAGCTTTCTTT
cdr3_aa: CASSPYWQGDTEAFF

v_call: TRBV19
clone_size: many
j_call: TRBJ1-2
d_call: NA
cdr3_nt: TGTGCCAGTAGTATTTGGCCGAAAGACTATGGCTACACCTTC
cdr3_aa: CASSIWPKDYGYTF

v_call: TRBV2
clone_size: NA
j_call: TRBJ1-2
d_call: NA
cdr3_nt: TGTGCCAGCAGTTTGTCGCAGCATTATGGCTACACCTTC
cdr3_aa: CASSLSQHYGYTF

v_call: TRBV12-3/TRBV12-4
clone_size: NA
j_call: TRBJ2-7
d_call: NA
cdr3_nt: TGTGCCAGCAGTTTACTAGTCTCGGGCGGGGTCTACGAGCAGTACTTC
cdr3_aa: CASSLLVSGGVYEQYF

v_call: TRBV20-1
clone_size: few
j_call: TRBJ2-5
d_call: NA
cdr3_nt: TGCAGTGCTAGTTCCCCCGGAGAGACCCAGTACTTC
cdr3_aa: CSASSPGETQYF

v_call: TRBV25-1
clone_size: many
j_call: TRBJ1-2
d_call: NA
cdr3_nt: TGTGCCAGCAGTGAGTGGGCAGGCTTCCCCTATGGCTACACCTTC
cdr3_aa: CASSEWAGFPYGYTF

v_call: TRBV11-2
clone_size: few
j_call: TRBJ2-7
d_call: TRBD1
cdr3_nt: TGTGCCAGCAGCTTAAGGCCCGGACAGGGGGTTTACGAGCAGTACTTC
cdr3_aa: CASSLRPGQGVYEQYF

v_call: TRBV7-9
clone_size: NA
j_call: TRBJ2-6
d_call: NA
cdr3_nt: TGTGCCGGCAGCTTAGCCAGCTCTGGGGCCAACGTCCTGACTTTC
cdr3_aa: CAGSLASSGANVLTF

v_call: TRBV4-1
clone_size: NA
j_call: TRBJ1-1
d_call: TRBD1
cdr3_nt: TGCGCCAGCAGCCACGGGACAGGGAACACTGAAGCTTTCTTT
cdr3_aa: CASSHGTGNTEAFF

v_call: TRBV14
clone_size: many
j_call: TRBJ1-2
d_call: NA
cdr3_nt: TGTGCCAGCAGCCAAGAACAAGGCTACACCTTC
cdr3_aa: CASSQEQGYTF

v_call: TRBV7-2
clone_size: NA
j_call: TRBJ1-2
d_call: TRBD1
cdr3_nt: TGTGCCAGCACCTCCGACAGGGCTCTCAGTGGCTACACCTTC
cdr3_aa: CASTSDRALSGYTF

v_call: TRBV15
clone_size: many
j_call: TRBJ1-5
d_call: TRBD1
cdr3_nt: TGTGCCACCAGCAGGGACAGGGACGGTCAGCCCCAGCATTTT
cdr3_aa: CATSRDRDGQPQHF

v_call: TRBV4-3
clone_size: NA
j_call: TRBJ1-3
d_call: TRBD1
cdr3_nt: TGCGCCAGCAGCCTGTCGTTTGAGACAGGGGGAAACACCATATATTTT
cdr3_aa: CASSLSFETGGNTIYF

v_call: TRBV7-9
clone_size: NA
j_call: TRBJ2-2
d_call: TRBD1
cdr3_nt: TGTGCCAGCAGCTCCGGACAGGGGCGGGACACCGGGGAGCTGTTTTTT
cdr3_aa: CASSSGQGRDTGELFF

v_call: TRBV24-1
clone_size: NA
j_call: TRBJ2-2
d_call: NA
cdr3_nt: TGTGCCACCAGTGGACTGTACACCGGGGAGCTGTTTTTT
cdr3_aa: CATSGLYTGELFF

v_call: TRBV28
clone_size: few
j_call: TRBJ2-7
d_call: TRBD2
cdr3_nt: TGTGCCAGCAGCTCCAGACTAGCAGCGACCTACGAGCAGTACTTC
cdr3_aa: CASSSRLAATYEQYF

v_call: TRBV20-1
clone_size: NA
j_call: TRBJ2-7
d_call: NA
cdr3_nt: TGCAGTGCCCCAGGCGGGGAGGTCGAGCAGTACTTC
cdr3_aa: CSAPGGEVEQYF

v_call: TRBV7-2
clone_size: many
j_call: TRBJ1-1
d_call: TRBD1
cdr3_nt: TGTGCCAGCAAGGGGGCTAGGAACACTGAAGCTTTCTTT
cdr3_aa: CASKGARNTEAFF

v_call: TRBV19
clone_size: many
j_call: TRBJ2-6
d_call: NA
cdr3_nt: TGTGCCAGTAGCAACTCTGGGGCCAACGTCCTGACTTTC
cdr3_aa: CASSNSGANVLTF

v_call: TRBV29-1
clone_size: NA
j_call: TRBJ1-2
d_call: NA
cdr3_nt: TGCAGCTTGGAACAGGGTAACTATGGCTACACCTTC
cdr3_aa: CSLEQGNYGYTF

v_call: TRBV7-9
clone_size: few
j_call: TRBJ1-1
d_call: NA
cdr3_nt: TGTGCCAGCAGTTACTCGATTTCCCCGCAGGCTGAAGCTTTCTTT
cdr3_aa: CASSYSISPQAEAFF

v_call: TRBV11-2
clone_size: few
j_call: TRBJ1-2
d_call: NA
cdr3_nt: TGTGCCAGCAGCTTAGATTACAATACTAACTATGGCTACACCTTC
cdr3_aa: CASSLDYNTNYGYTF

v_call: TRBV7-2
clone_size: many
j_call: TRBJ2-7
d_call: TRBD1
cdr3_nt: TGTGCCAGCAGCCAATCGGGACAGTACTACGAGCAGTACTTC
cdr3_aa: CASSQSGQYYEQYF

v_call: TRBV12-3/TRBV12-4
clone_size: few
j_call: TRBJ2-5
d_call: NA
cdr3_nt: TGTGCCAGCAGTTTAAGCGTCAGGCAACAAGAGACCCAGTACTTC
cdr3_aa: CASSLSVRQQETQYF

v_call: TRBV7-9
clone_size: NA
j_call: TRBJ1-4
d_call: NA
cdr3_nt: TGTGCCAGCAGCTTAGGAGACGTTTCGGGGAACGAAAAACTGTTTTTT
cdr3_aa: CASSLGDVSGNEKLFF

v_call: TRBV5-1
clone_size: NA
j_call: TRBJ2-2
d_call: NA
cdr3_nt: TGCGCCAGCAGCCGGACAGAGATCACCGGGGAGCTGTTTTTT
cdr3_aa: CASSRTEITGELFF

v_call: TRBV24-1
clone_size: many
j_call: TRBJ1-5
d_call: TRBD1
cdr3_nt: TGTGCCACCAGTGATCCAAAGACAGGGGTGGGCAATCAGCCCCAGCATTTT
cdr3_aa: CATSDPKTGVGNQPQHF

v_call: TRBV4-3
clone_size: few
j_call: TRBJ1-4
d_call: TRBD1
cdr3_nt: TGCGCCAGCAGCCAAGATTTGGGAGACAGGGGAAGGGAAAAACTGTTTTTT
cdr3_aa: CASSQDLGDRGREKLFF

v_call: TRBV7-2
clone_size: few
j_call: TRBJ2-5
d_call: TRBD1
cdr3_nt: TGTGCCAGCAGATACAGGGGGCTGGGGACCCAGTACTTC
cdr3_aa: CASRYRGLGTQYF

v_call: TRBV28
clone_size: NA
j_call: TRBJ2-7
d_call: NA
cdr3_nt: TGTGCCAGCAGTTTCCGGGACGGCCAGTACTTC
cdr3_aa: CASSFRDGQYF

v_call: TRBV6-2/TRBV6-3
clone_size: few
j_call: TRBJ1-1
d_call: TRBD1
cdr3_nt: TGTGCCAGCAGTTACGATGGGACAGCAACTGAAGCTTTCTTT
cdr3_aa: CASSYDGTATEAFF

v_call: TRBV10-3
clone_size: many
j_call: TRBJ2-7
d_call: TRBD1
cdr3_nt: TGTGCCATCAGTGAGTCCAGACAGGGGAGCGACGAGCAGTACTTC
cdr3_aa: CAISESRQGSDEQYF

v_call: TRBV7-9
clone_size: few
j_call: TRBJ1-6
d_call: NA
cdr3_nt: TGTGCCAGCAGCCTCCCCCGGGGCCCGGAGGCTGGATCACCCCTCCACTTT
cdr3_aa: CASSLPRGPEAGSPLHF

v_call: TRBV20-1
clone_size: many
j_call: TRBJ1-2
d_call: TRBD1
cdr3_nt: TGCAGTGCTAGCACTCCCGGGACAGGGTTTGGCTACACCTTC
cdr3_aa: CSASTPGTGFGYTF

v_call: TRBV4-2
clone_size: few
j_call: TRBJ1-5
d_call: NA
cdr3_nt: TGTGCCAGCAGCCAAGATTATGGCAATCAGCCCCAGCATTTT
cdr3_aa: CASSQDYGNQPQHF

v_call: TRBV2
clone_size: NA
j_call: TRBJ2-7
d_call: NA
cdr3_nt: TGTGCCAGCACCCCGGGGGAAGTAAAGTCCTACGAGCAGTACTTC
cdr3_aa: CASTPGEVKSYEQYF

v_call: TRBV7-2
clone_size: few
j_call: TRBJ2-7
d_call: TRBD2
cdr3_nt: TGTGCCAGCAGTAGCGGGCAGCCCCTCTCATTC
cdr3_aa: CASSSGQPLSF

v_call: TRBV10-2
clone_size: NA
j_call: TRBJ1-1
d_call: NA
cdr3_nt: TGCGCCAGCAGGGCCAGGGCCACTAAGGAGTGGACTGAAGCTTTCTTT
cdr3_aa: CASRARATKEWTEAFF

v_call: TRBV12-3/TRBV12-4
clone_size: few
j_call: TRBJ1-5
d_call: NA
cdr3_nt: TGTGCCAGCAACCCGGGACGGCATAGCAATCAGCCCCAGCATTTT
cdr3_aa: CASNPGRHSNQPQHF

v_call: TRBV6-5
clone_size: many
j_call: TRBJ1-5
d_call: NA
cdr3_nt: TGTGCCAGCAGTTACATTGGTAATAGCAATCAGCCCCAGCATTTT
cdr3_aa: CASSYIGNSNQPQHF

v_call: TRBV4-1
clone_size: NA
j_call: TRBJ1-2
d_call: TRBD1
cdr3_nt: TGCGCCAGCAGCCAAGCGACAGGGCCCTATGGCTACACCTTC
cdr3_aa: CASSQATGPYGYTF

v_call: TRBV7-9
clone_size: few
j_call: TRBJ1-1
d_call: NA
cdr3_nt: TGTGCCACCCAAGAAGCGGGACATATGAACACTGAAGCTTTCTTT
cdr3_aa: CATQEAGHMNTEAFF

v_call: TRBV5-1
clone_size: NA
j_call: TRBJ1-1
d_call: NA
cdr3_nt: TGCGCCAGCAGCCGGAGTCGGGCAACAAACACTGAAGCTTTCTTT
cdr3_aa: CASSRSRATNTEAFF

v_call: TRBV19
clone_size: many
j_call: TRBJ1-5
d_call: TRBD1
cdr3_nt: TGTGCCAGTAGGCGCGCCGGGACAGAGAATCAGCCCCAGCATTTT
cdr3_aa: CASRRAGTENQPQHF